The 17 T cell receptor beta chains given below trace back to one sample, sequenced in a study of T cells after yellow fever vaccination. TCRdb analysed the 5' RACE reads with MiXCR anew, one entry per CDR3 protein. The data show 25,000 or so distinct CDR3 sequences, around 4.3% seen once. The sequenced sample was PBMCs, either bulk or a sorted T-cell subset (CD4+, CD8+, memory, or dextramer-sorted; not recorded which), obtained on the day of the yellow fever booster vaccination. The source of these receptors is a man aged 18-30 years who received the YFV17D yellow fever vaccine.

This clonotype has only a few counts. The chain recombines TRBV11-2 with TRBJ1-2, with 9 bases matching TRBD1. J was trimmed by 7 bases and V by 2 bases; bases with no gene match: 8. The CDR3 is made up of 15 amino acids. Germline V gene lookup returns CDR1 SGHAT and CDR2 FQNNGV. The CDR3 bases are TGTGCCAGCAGCTTAATGGGACAGGGTATAGGTGGCTACACCTTC. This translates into CASSLMGQGIGGYTF.

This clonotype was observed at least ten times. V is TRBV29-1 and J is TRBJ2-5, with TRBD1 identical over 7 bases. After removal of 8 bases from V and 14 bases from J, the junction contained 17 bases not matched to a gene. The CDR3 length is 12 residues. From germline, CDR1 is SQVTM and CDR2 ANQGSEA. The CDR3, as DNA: TGCAGCTCAACCCTGAGCGGAGGACAGGACTACTTC. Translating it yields CSSTLSGGQDYF.

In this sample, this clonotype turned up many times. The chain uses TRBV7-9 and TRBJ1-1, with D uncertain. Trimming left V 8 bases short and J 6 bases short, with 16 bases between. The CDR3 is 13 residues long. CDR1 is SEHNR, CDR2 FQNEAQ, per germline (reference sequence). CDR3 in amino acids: CASLLGQAAEAFF. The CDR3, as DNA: TGTGCCAGCCTGCTAGGGCAGGCGGCTGAAGCTTTCTTT. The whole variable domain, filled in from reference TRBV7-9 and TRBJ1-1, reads DTGVSQNPRHKITKRGQNVTFRCDPISEHNRLYWYRQTLGQGPEFLTYFQNEAQLEKSRLLSDRFSAERPKGSFSTLEIQRTEQGDSAMYLCASLLGQAAEAFFGQGTRLTVV.

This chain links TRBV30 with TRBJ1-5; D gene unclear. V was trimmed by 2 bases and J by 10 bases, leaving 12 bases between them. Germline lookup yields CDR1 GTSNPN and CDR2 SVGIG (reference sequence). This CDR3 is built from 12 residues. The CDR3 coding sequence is TGTGCCTGGAGTAGGGAGGCTGGACCCCAGCATTTT. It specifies CAWSREAGPQHF. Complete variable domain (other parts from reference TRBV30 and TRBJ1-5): SQTIHQWPATLVQPVGSPLSLECTVEGTSNPNLYWYRQAAGRGLQLLFYSVGIGQISSEVPQNLSASRPQDRQFILSSKKLLLSDSGFYLCAWSREAGPQHFGDGTRLSIL.

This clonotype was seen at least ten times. CDR3 sequence reads: CSARETFGGAKAKNIQYF. DNA for the CDR3: TGCAGTGCTAGAGAAACGTTCGGGGGGGCCAAAGCCAAAAACATTCAGTACTTC. This chain links TRBV20-1 with TRBJ2-4, with 8 bases fitting TRBD2. Trimming took 0 bases from V and 0 from J; bases not matched to a gene: 10. In germline, CDR1 is DFQATT, CDR2 SNEGSKA (reference sequence). The CDR3 spans 18 residues.

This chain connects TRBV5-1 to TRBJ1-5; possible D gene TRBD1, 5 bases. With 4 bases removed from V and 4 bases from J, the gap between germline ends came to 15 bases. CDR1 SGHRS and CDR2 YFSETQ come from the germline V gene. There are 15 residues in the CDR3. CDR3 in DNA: TGCGCCAGCAGCCCCGGGAGGGGTGGGAATCAGCCCCAGCATTTT. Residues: CASSPGRGGNQPQHF.

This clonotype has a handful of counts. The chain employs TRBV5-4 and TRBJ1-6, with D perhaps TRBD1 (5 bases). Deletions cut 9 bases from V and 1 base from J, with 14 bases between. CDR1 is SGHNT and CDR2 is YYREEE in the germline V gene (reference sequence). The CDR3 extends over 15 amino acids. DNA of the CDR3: TGTGCCACCTCACCCCCAGGGTCCTATAATTCACCCCTCCACTTT. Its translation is CATSPPGSYNSPLHF. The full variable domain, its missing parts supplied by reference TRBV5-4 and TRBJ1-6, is ETGVTQSPTHLIKTRGQQVTLRCSSQSGHNTVSWYQQALGQGPQFIFQYYREEENGRGNFPPRFSGLQFPNYSSELNVNALELDDSALYLCATSPPGSYNSPLHFGNGTRLTVT.

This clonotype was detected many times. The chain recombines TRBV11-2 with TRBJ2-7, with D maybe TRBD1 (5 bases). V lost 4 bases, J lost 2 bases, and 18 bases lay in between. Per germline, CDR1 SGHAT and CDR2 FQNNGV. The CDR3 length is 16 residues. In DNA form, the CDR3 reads TGTGCCAGCAGCTCCGATACCAGGGTGATTCCCTACGAGCAGTACTTC. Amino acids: CASSSDTRVIPYEQYF.

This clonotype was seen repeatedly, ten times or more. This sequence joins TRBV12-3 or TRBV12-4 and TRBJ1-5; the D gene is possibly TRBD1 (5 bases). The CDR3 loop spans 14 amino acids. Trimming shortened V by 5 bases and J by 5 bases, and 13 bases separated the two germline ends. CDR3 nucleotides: TGTGCCAGCAGTACAGGAGTGTACGATCAGCCCCAGCATTTT. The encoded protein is CASSTGVYDQPQHF.

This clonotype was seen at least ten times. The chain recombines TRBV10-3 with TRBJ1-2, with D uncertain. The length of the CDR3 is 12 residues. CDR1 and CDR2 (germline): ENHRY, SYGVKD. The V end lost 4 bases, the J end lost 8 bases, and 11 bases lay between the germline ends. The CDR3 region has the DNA TGTGCCATCAGTGCTGTGGGAGGCGGCTACACCTTC. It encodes CAISAVGGGYTF.

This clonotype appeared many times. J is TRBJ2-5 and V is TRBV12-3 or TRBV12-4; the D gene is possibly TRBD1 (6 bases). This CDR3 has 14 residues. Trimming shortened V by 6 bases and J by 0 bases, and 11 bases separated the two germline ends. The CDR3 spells CASRQDRYQETQYF. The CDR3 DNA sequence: TGTGCCAGCAGGCAAGACAGGTACCAAGAGACCCAGTACTTC.

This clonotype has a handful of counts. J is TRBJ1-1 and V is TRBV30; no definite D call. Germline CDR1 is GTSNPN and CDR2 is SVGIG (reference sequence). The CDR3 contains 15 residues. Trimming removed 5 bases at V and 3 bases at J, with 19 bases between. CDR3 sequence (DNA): TGTGCCTGGTCCGAGGACCCCCAGAGGTACACTGAAGCTTTCTTT. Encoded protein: CAWSEDPQRYTEAFF.

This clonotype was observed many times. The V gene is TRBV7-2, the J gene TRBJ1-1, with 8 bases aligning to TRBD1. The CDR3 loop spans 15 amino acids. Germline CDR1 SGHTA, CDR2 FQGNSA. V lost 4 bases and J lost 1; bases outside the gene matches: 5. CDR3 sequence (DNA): TGTGCCAGCAGCTCTTCAACAGGGGGGAACACTGAAGCTTTCTTT. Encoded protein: CASSSSTGGNTEAFF.

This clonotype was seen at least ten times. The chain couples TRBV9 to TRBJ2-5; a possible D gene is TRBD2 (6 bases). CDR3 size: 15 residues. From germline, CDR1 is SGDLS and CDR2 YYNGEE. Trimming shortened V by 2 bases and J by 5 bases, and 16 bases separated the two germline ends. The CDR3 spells CASSVAPGLSETQYF. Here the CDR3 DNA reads TGTGCCAGCAGCGTTGCCCCGGGACTGTCGGAGACCCAGTACTTC.

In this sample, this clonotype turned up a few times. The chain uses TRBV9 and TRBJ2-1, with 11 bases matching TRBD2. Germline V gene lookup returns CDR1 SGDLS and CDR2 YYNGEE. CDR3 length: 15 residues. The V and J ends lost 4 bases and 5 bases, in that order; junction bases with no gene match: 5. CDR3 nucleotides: TGTGCCAGCAGCCTTACTAGCGGGGGTAACAATGAGCAGTTCTTC. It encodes CASSLTSGGNNEQFF.

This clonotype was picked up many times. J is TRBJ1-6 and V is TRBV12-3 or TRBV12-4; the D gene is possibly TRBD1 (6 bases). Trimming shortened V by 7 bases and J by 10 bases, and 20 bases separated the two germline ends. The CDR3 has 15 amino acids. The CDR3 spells CASTLQGSKRSPLHF. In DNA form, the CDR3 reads TGTGCCAGCACCTTACAGGGTAGTAAACGATCACCCCTCCACTTT.

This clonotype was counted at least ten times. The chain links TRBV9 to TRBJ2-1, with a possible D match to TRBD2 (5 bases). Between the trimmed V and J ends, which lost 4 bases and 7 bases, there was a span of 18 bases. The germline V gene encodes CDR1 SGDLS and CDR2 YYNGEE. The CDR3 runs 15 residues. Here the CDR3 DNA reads TGTGCCAGCAGCCGATCTGGACTGGAACGGAATGAGCAGTTCTTC. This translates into CASSRSGLERNEQFF.